The text below deals with one T cell receptor (beta chain). Produced via immunoSEQ multiplex PCR; TCRdb's table is partial and in-frame only. Found here are over 150,000 clones, around 89% of them singletons; the top ten hold 1.1% to 1.5%. This sample is part of a study of control samples from healthy donors and cancer patients. This clonotype originated in a woman in her fifties or sixties in good health. The sample taken for sequencing was blood.

The CDR3 DNA follows: TGCAGCGTTTTACCGGGAGGGCCCTCGGATACGCAGTATTTT. Translating gives CSVLPGGPSDTQYF. This chain connects TRBV29-1 to TRBJ2-3, with 8 bases fitting TRBD2. J gave up 6 bases and V 5 bases, and 10 bases lay outside the gene matches. The germline V gene has CDR1 SQVTM and CDR2 ANQGSEA. The CDR3 spans 14 residues.